Sequencing of this TCR beta chain was carried out in a study of immune evolution from preneoplasia to lung adenocarcinoma. Study context: HLA loss of heterozygosity: less than 9% AIS, over 12% MIA, around 35% ADC, none AAH. Broader study findings: Clonality was highest in normal lung, lower in later-stage lesions apparently.

This CDR3 spans 13 amino acids. The germline CDR1 and CDR2 sequences are MGHDK and SYGVNS. Trimming took 6 bases from V and 1 from J, leaving 10 bases between them. Measured with immunoSEQ multiplex PCR; TCRdb has only the in-frame clones, and not every one. The sample includes 35,000 to 40,000 clones, 60% to 75% of them seen just once. Between the mid-2010s and the late 2010s, patients underwent resection in Japan or China. Each case's diagnosis was confirmed by two pathologists on H&E. Turning to this clone: Its antigen is still unknown. This specimen includes other DNA sequences encoding the same CDR3.

This receptor was obtained from a person aged 55-75 years with lung adenocarcinoma. The chain is built from TRBV25-1 and TRBJ2-7, with D maybe TRBD1 (6 bases). Sequences were obtained from FFPE invasive lung adenocarcinoma tissue. The CDR3 DNA is TGTGCCAGCAGATCACAGGGTTCCTACGAGCAGTACTTC. Residues: CASRSQGSYEQYF.